This T cell receptor (beta chain) was recovered during a study of graft-versus-host responses after intestinal transplantation. The overall study: Following induction with anti-thymocyte globulin, all recipients were given tacrolimus and steroids for about 3 years. Findings and caveats of the study: GvH clones were found in recipient marrow; some appeared first in ileum or blood.

Assay: immunoSEQ multiplex PCR; the TCRdb copy retains only in-frame clones and omits some. The table has around 15,000 clones, just under 75% seen once. From the graft tissue, intraepithelial and lamina propria lymphocytes were released through processing. The CDR3 contains 14 residues. Germline-derived CDR1 and CDR2 are MNHNY and SVGAGI (reference sequence). V lost 5 bases to trimming and J lost 11 bases; unmatched junction nucleotides: 10. Comment on this clone: Its antigen is unidentified.

This chain links TRBV6-6 with TRBJ1-5, with 9 nucleotides matching TRBD1. Sequences were derived from ileum tissue, sampled 14 days after transplant. The origin of this receptor is a human patient who received an intestinal transplant, so some T cells may come from the graft donor. The CDR3 reads CASSDGDRVHSQHF. The CDR3 bases are TGTGCCAGCAGTGACGGGGACAGGGTCCATTCCCAGCATTTT.